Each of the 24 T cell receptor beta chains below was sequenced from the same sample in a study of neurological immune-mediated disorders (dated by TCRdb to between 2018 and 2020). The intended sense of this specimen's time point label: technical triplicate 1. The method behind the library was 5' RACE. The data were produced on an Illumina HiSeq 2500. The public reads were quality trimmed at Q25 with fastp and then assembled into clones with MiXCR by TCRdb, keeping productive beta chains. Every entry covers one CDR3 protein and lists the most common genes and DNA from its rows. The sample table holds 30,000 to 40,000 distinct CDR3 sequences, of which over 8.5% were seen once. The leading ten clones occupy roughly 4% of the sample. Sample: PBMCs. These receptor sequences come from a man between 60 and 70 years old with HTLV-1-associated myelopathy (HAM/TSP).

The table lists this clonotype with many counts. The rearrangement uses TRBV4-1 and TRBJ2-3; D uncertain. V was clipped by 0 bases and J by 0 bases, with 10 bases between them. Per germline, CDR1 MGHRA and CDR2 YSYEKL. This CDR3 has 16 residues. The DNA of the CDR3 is TGCGCCAGCAGCCAAGACTACATATCTAGCACAGATACGCAGTATTTT. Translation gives CASSQDYISSTDTQYF.

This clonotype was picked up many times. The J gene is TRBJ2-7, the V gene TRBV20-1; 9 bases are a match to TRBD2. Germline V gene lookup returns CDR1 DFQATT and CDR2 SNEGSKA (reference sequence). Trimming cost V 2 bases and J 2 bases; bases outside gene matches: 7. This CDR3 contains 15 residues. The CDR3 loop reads CSARNLASGAYEQYF. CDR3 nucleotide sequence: TGCAGTGCTAGAAACCTAGCTAGCGGGGCCTACGAGCAGTACTTC.

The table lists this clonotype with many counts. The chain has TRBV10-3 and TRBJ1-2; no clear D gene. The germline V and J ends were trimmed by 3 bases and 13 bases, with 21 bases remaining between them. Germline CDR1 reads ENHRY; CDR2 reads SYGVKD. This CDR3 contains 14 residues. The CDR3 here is CAISDVAQFPGLTF. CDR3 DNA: TGTGCCATCAGTGATGTAGCTCAATTCCCGGGCCTCACCTTC.

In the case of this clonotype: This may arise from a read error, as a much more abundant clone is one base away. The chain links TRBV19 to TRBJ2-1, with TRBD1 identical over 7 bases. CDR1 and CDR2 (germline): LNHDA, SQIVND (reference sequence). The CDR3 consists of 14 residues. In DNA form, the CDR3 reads TGTGCCAGTAGTACAGCCAACAGGGGTAATGAGCGGTTCTTC. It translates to CASSTANRGNERFF.

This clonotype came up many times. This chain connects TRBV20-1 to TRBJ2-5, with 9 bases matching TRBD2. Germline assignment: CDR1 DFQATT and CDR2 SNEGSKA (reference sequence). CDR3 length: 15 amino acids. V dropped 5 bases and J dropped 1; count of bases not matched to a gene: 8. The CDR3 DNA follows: TGCAGTGCTGCCTTAGCGGGAGCACCCCAAGAGACCCAGTACTTC. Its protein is CSAALAGAPQETQYF.

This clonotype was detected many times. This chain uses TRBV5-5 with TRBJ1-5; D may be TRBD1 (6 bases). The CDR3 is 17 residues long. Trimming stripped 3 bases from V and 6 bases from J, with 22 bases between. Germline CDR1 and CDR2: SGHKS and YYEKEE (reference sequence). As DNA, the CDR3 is TGTGCCAGCAGCTCAGGAATTGGGGGCTCAGAGGGTCAGCCCCAGCATTTT. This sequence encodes CASSSGIGGSEGQPQHF.

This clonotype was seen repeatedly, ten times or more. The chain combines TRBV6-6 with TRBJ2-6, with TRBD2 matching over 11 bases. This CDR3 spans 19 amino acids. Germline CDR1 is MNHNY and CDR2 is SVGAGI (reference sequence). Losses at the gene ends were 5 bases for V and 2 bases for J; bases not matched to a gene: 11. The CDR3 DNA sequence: TGTGCCAGCAGTCCTTCAGTACTAGCGGGAGTAGCTGGGGCCAACGTCCTGACTTTC. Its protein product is CASSPSVLAGVAGANVLTF.

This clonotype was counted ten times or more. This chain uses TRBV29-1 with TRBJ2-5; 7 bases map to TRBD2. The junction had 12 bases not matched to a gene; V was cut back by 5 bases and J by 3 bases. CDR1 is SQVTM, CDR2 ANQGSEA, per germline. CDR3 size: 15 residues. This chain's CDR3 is CSVTNRLAWEETQYF. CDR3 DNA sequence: TGCAGCGTTACAAACCGACTAGCTTGGGAAGAGACCCAGTACTTC.

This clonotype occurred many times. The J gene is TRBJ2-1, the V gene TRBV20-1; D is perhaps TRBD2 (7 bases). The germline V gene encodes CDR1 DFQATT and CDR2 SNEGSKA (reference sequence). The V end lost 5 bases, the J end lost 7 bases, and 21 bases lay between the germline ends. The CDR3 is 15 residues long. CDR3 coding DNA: TGCAGTGCTGAAGGATCCGGGGGGCGGAGGAATGAGCAGTTCTTC. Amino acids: CSAEGSGGRRNEQFF.

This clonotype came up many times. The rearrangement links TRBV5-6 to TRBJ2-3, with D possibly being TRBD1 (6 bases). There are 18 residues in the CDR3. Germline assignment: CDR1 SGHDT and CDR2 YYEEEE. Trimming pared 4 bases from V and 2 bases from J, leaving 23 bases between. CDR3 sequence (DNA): TGTGCCAGCAGCAAAAGTGGGGGCTACTCTCCCCCCACAGATACGCAGTATTTT. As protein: CASSKSGGYSPPTDTQYF. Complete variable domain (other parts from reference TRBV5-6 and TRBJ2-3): DAGVTQSPTHLIKTRGQQVTLRCSPKSGHDTVSWYQQALGQGPQFIFQYYEEEERQRGNFPDRFSGHQFPNYSSELNVNALLLGDSALYLCASSKSGGYSPPTDTQYFGPGTRLTVL.

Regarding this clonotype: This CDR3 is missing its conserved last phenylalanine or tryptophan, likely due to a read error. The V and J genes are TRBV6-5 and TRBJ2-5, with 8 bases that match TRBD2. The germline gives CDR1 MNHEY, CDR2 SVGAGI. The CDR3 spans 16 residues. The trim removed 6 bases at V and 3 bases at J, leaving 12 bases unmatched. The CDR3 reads CASSTIPGLVKETQYS. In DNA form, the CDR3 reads TGTGCCAGCAGCACTATCCCGGGACTAGTAAAAGAGACCCAGTACTCC.

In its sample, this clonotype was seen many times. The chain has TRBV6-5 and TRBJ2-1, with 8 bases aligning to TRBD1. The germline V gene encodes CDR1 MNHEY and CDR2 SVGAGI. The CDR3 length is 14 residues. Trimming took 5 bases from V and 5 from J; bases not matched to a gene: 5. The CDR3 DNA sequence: TGTGCCAGCAGTGCCCGGACAGGGAACAATGAGCAGTTCTTC. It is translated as CASSARTGNNEQFF.

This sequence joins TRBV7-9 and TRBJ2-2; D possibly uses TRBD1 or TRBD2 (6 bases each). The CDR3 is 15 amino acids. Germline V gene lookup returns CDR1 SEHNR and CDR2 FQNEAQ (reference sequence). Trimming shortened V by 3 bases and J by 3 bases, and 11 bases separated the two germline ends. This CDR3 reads CASSFGGQDTGELFF. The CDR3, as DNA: TGTGCCAGCAGCTTTGGGGGGCAAGACACCGGGGAGCTGTTTTTT.

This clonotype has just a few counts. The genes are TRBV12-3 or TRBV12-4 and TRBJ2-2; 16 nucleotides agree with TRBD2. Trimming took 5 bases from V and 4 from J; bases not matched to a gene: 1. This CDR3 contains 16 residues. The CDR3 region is CASSGTSGRGTGELFF. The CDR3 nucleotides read TGTGCCAGCAGTGGGACTAGCGGGAGGGGCACCGGGGAGCTGTTTTTT.

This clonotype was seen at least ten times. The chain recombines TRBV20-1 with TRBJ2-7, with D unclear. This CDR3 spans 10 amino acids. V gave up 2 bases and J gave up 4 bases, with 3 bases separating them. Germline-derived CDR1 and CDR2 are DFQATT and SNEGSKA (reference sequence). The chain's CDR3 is CSARTYEQYF. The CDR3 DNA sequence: TGCAGTGCTAGAACTTACGAGCAGTACTTC.

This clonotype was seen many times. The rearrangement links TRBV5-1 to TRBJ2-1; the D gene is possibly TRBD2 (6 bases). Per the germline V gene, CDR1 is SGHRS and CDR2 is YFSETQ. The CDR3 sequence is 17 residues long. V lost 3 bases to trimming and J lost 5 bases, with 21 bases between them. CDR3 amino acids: CASSSIPSAGGNNEQFF. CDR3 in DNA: TGCGCCAGCAGCTCAATTCCTAGCGCGGGCGGCAACAATGAGCAGTTCTTC.

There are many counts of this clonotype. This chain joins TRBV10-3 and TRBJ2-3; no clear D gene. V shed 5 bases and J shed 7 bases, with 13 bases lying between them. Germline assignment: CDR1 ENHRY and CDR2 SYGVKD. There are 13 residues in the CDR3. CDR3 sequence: CAISSPTINTQYF. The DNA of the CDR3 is TGTGCCATCAGTTCCCCCACCATAAATACGCAGTATTTT.

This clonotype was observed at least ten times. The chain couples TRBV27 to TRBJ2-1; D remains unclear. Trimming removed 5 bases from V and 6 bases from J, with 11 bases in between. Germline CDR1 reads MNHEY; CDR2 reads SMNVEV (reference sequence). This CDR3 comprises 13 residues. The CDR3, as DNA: TGTGCCAGCAGTGGCTGGACCGCCAATGAGCAGTTCTTC. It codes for CASSGWTANEQFF.

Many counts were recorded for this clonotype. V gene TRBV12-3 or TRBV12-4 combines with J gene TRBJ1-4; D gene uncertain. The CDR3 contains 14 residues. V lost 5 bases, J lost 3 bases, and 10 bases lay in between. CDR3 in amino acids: CASSPRAPNEKLFF. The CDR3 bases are TGTGCCAGCAGTCCCCGGGCACCTAATGAAAAACTGTTTTTT.

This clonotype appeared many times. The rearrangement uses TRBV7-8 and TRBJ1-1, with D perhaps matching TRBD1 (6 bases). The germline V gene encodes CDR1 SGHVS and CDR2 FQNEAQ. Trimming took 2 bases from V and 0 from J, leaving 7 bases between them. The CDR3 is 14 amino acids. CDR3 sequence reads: CASSLTGMNTEAFF. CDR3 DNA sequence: TGTGCCAGCAGCTTAACAGGGATGAACACTGAAGCTTTCTTT.

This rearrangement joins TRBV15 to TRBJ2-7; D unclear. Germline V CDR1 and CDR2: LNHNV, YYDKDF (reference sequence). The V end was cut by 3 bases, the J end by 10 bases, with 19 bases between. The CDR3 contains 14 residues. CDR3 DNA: TGTGCCACCAGCAGCACCTTCCTATCGGCCTATCAGTACTTC. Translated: CATSSTFLSAYQYF.

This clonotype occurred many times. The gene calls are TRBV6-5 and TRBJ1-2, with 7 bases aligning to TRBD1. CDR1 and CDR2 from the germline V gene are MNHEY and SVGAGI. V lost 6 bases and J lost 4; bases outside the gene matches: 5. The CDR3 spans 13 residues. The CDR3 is CASRVQGRYGYTF. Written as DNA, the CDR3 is TGTGCCAGCAGGGTACAGGGGCGCTATGGCTACACCTTC.

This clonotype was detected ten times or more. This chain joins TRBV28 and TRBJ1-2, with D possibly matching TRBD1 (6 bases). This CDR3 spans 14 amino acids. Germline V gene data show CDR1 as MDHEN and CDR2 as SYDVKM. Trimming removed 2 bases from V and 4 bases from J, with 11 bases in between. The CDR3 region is CASSLGGGGYGYTF. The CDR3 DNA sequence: TGTGCCAGCAGTTTAGGCGGGGGCGGCTATGGCTACACCTTC.

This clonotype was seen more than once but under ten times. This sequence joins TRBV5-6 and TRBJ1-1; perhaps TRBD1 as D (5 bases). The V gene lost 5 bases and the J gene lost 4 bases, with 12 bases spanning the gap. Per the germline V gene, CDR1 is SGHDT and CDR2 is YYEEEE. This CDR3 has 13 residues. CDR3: CASSVGGSTEAFF. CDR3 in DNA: TGTGCCAGCAGTGTCGGGGGGAGCACTGAAGCTTTCTTT.